This note documents a single T cell receptor beta chain sequence. No cognate antigen has been identified for it. The record has no base qualities; no much larger clone is one base away. Including cysteine and phenylalanine, the CDR3 has 17 amino acids. The DNA shown is the 51-base CDR3, in frame from base 1. CDR1 is given as SNHLY and CDR2 as FYNNEI, both from the germline V gene. Ends trimmed: V by 0 bases, J by 4 bases; bases unmatched to a gene: 5. The sample comes from a study of blood T cell repertoires in COVID-19 (dated by TCRdb to the early 2020s). With respect to the entire study: The collaborator samples originated in the United States, Italy and Spain and spanned the acute and convalescent phases of COVID-19. The samples were drawn from the first 160 participants of the ongoing ImmuneRACE study and from 1,254 subjects provided by 6 global collaborators. The prospective study material was composed of cDNA or gDNA derived from T cells, B-cell-depleted T cells, or PBMCs. Where HLA class I and class II types were available, the types were taken from metadata supplied by the sample provider, not from assay-based typing. Nearly every sample came with metadata listing a de-identified subject ID, COVID-19 status, age in years and sex. Subjects who had been exposed to COVID-19, were actively infected with it, or had recovered from it provided the deeply sampled blood TCRbeta repertoires that made up the dataset. The repertoires were made available in a free public database intended to serve as a resource for research on the immune response to SARS-CoV-2. General conclusions and limits of the study: How much clinical and demographic metadata was included differed by source and by participant, and the metadata was provided uncurated.

Whole blood was collected in K2EDTA tubes by collaborating institutions according to the institutions' own protocols. Collaborator samples were shipped for TCRbeta analysis as frozen whole blood, isolated PBMCs, or DNA extracted from either sample type. TCRbeta CDR3 regions were amplified from genomic DNA using the immunoSEQ Assay, a bias-controlled multiplex PCR. Regarding the original processing steps: Within the assay, amplification of reference gene primers was used to estimate how many nucleated cells each sample contained. Sequence reads were collapsed and filtered to measure the absolute abundance of every unique TCRbeta CDR3 rearrangement. For each sample, productive Simpson clonality was calculated as the square root of Simpson's diversity index across productive rearrangements. TCRdb took this table from immuneACCESS and kept in-frame rearrangements with V and J called. Such tables lack part of the clones; where checked against another copy, unresolved V genes explain under half of the gap, and the rest is unexplained. The D gene and trimming were derived from the DNA, and the V and J assignments and clone size from that table. For this sample the table gives about 93,000 clones, of which around nine tenths were detected only once. Roughly 2.1% of the sample is held by the ten biggest clonotypes.

The chain was built from TRBV2 and TRBJ2-4; 11 of the junction bases match TRBD2. Sequencing was done on a sample of peripheral blood. This clonotype was sampled from a man in his forties or fifties with acute or convalescent COVID-19. The DNA sequence is as follows: TGTGCCAGCAGTGAAGCGTGGGGACTAGCGGCGAAAAACATTCAGTACTTC. The encoded protein is CASSEAWGLAAKNIQYF.